One sample yielded the 15 T cell receptor beta chains listed below, sequenced in a study of regulatory T cells in long-lasting Graves disease. Time point of the sample: persistent/refractory GD, antithyroid drugs over 5 years with positive TRAb. Researchers made the TCR library from RNA that was extracted from PBMCs. Through Arm-PCR of CDR3 regions and iRepertoire HTBI primers, TCR beta libraries were built. TCRdb reprocessed the multiplex PCR reads via MiXCR and lists one record per CDR3 protein. The profile shows around 400,000 distinct CDR3 sequences, roughly 25% of them singletons. The sequencing here drew on peripheral blood mononuclear cells (PBMCs), taken when the disease was refractory, from a patient treated with antithyroid drugs. Receptors originate from a woman between 40 and 55 years old with Graves disease.

This clonotype has at least ten counts. V usage is TRBV28 and J usage is TRBJ2-5, with D perhaps matching TRBD2 (5 bases). This CDR3 has 13 residues. Per germline, CDR1 MDHEN and CDR2 SYDVKM. Trimming left V 5 bases short and J 4 bases short, with 11 bases between. The chain's CDR3 is CASSPIEGETQYF. Here the CDR3 DNA reads TGTGCCAGCAGTCCCATTGAGGGAGAGACCCAGTACTTC.

This clonotype was seen at least ten times. The rearrangement joins TRBV28 to TRBJ1-5; TRBD1 agrees at 7 bases. The CDR3 has 17 residues. Germline CDR1 MDHEN, CDR2 SYDVKM. The ends lost 5 bases at V and 1 base at J; junction bases unmatched: 11. DNA of the CDR3: TGTGCCAGCAGTCAAACAGGGGCCCTTTGGAGCAATCAGCCCCAGCATTTT. Protein sequence: CASSQTGALWSNQPQHF.

This clonotype came up many times. The rearrangement links TRBV6-5 to TRBJ1-1, with 7 bases that match TRBD1. Losses at the gene ends were 4 bases for V and 8 bases for J; bases not matched to a gene: 7. The CDR3 covers 13 residues. The germline gives CDR1 MNHEY, CDR2 SVGAGI. CDR3 DNA: TGTGCCAGCAGTTGGGTAGGGGGCGCAGAAGCTTTCTTT. Protein product: CASSWVGGAEAFF.

This clonotype has more than one count but fewer than ten. The rearrangement links TRBV11-2 to TRBJ2-1, with 10 positions matching TRBD2. CDR3 length: 15 residues. V shed 5 bases, J shed 10 bases, and the junction held 11 bases outside the gene matches. Germline-derived CDR1 and CDR2 are SGHAT and FQNNGV. The CDR3: CASSPRAGGISEQFF. CDR3 DNA sequence: TGTGCCAGCAGCCCCAGAGCGGGAGGGATCTCGGAGCAGTTCTTC. The whole variable domain, remainder taken from reference TRBV11-2 and TRBJ2-1, is EAGVAQSPRYKIIEKRQSVAFWCNPISGHATLYWYQQILGQGPKLLIQFQNNGVVDDSQLPKDRFSAERLKGVDSTLKIQPAKLEDSAVYLCASSPRAGGISEQFFGPGTRLTVL.

There are a few counts of this clonotype. The V gene is TRBV7-2, the J gene TRBJ2-4; D not certain. This CDR3 has 16 residues. CDR1 is SGHTA and CDR2 is FQGNSA in the germline V gene. V was cut by 0 bases and J by 0 bases, with 9 bases left in between. The CDR3 is CASSLAGMIAKNIQYF. The CDR3 DNA follows: TGTGCCAGCAGCTTAGCGGGGATGATAGCCAAAAACATTCAGTACTTC.

This clonotype was counted ten times or more. The chain links TRBV7-9 to TRBJ1-3; D is ambiguous. The CDR3 spans 15 residues. Trimming removed 0 bases from V and 4 bases from J, with 10 bases in between. Germline values: CDR1 SEHNR, CDR2 FQNEAQ (reference sequence). CDR3 protein: CASSLARQRGNTIYF. CDR3 sequence (DNA): TGTGCCAGCAGCTTAGCGAGGCAGCGAGGAAACACCATATATTTT.

V and J are TRBV5-4 and TRBJ1-1; D is ambiguous. V gave up 6 bases and J gave up 1 base, with 4 bases separating them. The germline gives CDR1 SGHNT, CDR2 YYREEE (reference sequence). The CDR3 has 11 amino acids. CDR3 amino acids: CASMKNTEAFF. The CDR3 region has the DNA TGTGCCAGCATGAAGAACACTGAAGCTTTCTTT.

This clonotype was seen a few times. This chain uses TRBV7-9 with TRBJ1-1, with D perhaps TRBD1 (5 bases). Trimming took 3 bases from V and 10 from J, leaving 12 bases between them. The CDR3 spans 12 residues. Germline-derived CDR1 and CDR2 are SEHNR and FQNEAQ (reference sequence). The CDR3 DNA follows: TGTGCCAGCAGCTTTGGGGGAATAGGAGCTTTCTTT. Protein product: CASSFGGIGAFF.

V and J are TRBV5-6 and TRBJ1-5; D is unresolved. Germline V gene lookup returns CDR1 SGHDT and CDR2 YYEEEE. V lost 4 bases and J 1 base, leaving 21 bases between the germline ends. The CDR3 runs to 18 residues. CDR3 coding DNA: TGTGCCAGCAGCCTAACTACCAGTTCCGGGAGGAGCAATCAGCCCCAGCATTTT. This translates into CASSLTTSSGRSNQPQHF.

The rearrangement joins TRBV7-9 to TRBJ1-1, with unresolved D. Trimming cost V 5 bases and J 1 base, with 14 bases left between them. Germline V gene data show CDR1 as SEHNR and CDR2 as FQNEAQ (reference sequence). This CDR3 is built from 15 residues. The CDR3 sequence: CASSPLITRNTEAFF. In nucleotides, the CDR3 is TGTGCCAGCAGCCCCCTAATAACAAGGAACACTGAAGCTTTCTTT.

This clonotype was seen many times. The chain couples TRBV28 to TRBJ2-2; 7 bases align to TRBD1. Germline CDR1 MDHEN, CDR2 SYDVKM. The CDR3 totals 16 residues. Losses at the gene ends were 5 bases for V and 1 base for J; bases not matched to a gene: 7. CDR3 amino acids: CASSPKGAWNTGELFF. In DNA, the CDR3 is TGTGCCAGCAGTCCCAAGGGGGCCTGGAACACCGGGGAGCTGTTTTTT.

On this clonotype: This likely reflects a read error, since a far larger clone is one base away. This chain uses TRBV7-9 with TRBJ2-7, with 10 bases identical to TRBD1. V was clipped by 6 bases and J by 6 bases; unmatched bases: 11. The CDR3 consists of 15 residues. Germline V gives CDR1 SEHNR, CDR2 FQNEAQ (reference sequence). CDR3 coding DNA: TGTGCCAGCAGTCGTTCCGGGACAGGGGAGAGCGAGCAGTACTTC. As protein: CASSRSGTGESEQYF.

The table lists this clonotype with many counts. The rearrangement joins TRBV3-1 to TRBJ2-7; D remains unclear. V was clipped by 3 bases and J by 3 bases, with 9 bases between them. In germline, CDR1 is LGHDT, CDR2 YNNKEL (reference sequence). The CDR3 sequence is 13 residues long. The CDR3 region is CASSHDNSYEQYF. Here the CDR3 DNA reads TGTGCCAGCAGCCATGACAACAGCTACGAGCAGTACTTC.

This clonotype turned up a few times. This chain links TRBV3-1 with TRBJ2-7; 7 positions match TRBD1. V lost 3 bases to trimming and J lost 3 bases; unmatched junction nucleotides: 5. Germline values: CDR1 LGHDT, CDR2 YNNKEL (reference sequence). The CDR3 sequence is 14 residues long. The CDR3 spells CASSHRDSHYEQYF. The DNA of the CDR3 is TGTGCCAGCAGCCACCGGGACAGCCACTACGAGCAGTACTTC.

This clonotype was seen a handful of times. The chain uses TRBV9 and TRBJ2-7; TRBD1 or TRBD2 may be the D gene (5 bases each). V was pared by 5 bases and J by 6 bases, with 15 bases between. There are 13 residues in the CDR3. Germline V CDR1 and CDR2: SGDLS, YYNGEE. In nucleotides, the CDR3 is TGTGCCAGCAGTCCCGGTGGGGGTAGCGAGCAGTACTTC. It is translated as CASSPGGGSEQYF.